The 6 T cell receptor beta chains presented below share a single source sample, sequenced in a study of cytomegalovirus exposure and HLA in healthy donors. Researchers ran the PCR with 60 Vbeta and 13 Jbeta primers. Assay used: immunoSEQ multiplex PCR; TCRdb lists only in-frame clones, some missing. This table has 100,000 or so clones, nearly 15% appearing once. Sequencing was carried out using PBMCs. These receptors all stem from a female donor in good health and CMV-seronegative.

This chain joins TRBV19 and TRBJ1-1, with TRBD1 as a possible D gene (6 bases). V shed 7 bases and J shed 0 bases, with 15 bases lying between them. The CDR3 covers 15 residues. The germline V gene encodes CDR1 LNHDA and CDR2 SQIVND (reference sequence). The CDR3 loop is CASKKTGTMNTEAFF. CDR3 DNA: TGTGCCAGTAAAAAAACGGGGACAATGAACACTGAAGCTTTCTTT.

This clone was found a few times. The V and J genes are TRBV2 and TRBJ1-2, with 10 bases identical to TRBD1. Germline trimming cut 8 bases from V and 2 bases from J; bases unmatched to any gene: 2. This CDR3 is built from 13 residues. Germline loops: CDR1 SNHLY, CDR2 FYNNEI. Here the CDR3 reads CASEGQGNYGYTF. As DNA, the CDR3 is TGTGCCAGCGAGGGACAGGGGAACTATGGCTACACCTTC.

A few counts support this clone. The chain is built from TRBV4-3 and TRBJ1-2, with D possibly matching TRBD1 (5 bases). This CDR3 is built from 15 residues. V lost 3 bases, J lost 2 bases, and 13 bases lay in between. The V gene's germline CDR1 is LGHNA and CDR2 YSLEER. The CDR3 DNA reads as TGCGCCAGCAGCCATAGAGACAGAAAAAACTATGGCTACACCTTC. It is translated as CASSHRDRKNYGYTF.

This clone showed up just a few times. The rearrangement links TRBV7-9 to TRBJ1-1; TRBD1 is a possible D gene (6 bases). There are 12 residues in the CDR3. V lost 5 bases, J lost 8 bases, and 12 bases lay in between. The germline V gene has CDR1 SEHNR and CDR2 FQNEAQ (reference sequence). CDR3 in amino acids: CASSQGGAEAFF. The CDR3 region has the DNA TGTGCCAGCAGCCAAGGGGGGGCAGAAGCTTTCTTT.

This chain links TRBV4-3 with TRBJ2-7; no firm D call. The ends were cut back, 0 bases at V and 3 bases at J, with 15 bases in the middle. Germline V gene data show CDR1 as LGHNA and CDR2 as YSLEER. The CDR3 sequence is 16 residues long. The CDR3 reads CASSQDPQRLDYEQYF. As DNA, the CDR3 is TGCGCCAGCAGCCAAGATCCCCAGAGGTTGGACTACGAGCAGTACTTC.

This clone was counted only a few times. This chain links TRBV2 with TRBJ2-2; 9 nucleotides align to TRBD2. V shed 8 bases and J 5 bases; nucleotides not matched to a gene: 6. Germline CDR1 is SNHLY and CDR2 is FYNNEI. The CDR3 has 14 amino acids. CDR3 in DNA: TGTGCCAGCGGAGCGGGAGGAGGAACCGGGGAGCTGTTTTTT. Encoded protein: CASGAGGGTGELFF.